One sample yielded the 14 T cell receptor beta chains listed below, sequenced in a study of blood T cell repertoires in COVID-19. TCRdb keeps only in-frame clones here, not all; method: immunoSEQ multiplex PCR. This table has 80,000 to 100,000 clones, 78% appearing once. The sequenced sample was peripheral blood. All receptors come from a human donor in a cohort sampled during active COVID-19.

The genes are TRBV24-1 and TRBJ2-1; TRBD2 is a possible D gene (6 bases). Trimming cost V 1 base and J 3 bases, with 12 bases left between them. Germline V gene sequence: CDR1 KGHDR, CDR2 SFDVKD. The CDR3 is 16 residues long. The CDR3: CATSDFGGTIYNEQFF. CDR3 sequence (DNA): TGTGCCACCAGTGATTTCGGCGGGACGATCTACAATGAGCAGTTCTTC.

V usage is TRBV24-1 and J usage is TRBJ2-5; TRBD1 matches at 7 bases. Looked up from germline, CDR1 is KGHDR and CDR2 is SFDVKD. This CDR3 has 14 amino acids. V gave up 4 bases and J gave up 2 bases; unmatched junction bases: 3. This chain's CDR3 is CATSETGVQETQYF. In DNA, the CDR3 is TGTGCCACCAGTGAAACAGGGGTGCAAGAGACCCAGTACTTC.

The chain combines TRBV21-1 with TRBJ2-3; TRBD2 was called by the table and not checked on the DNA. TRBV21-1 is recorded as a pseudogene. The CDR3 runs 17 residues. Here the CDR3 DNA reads TGTGCCAGCAGCAATGGGCGGGAGGGCCTTTTACCAGATACGCAGTATTTT. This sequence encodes CASSNGREGLLPDTQYF.

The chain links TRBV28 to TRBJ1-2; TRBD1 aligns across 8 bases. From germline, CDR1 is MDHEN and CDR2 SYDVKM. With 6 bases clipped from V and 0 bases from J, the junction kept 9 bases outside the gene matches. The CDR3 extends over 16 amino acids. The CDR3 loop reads CASRPGTGLSNYGYTF. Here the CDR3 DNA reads TGTGCCAGCAGACCAGGGACAGGACTTTCTAACTATGGCTACACCTTC.

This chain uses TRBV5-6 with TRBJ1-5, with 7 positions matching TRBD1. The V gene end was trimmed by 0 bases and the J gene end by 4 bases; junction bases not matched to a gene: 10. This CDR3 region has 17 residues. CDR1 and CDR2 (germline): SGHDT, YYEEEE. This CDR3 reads CASSLGLGQGGNQPQHF. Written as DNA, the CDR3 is TGTGCCAGCAGCTTGGGGCTTGGGCAGGGGGGTAATCAGCCCCAGCATTTT.

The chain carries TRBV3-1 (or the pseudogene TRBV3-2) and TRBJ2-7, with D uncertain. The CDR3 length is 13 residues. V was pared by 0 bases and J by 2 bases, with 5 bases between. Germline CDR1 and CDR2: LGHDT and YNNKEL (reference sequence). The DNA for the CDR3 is TGTGCCAGCAGCCAAGAAATAGCCTACGAGCAGTACTTC. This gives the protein CASSQEIAYEQYF.

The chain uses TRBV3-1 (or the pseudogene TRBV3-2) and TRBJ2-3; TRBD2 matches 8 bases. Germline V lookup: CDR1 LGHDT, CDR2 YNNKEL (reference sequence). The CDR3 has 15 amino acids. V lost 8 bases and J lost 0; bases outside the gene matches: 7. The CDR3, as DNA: TGTGCCAGCGGCGAAGCGGGAGCTAGCACAGATACGCAGTATTTT. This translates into CASGEAGASTDTQYF.

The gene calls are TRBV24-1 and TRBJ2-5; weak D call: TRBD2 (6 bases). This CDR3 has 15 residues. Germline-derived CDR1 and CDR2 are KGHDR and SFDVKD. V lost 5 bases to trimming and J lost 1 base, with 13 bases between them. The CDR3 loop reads CATSALGLSQETQYF. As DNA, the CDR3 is TGTGCCACCAGTGCCCTGGGACTGTCCCAAGAGACCCAGTACTTC.

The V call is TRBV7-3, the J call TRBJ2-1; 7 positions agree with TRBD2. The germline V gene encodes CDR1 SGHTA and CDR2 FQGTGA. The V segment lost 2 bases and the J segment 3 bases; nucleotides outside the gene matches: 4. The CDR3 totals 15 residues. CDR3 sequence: CASSLGAGVYNEQFF. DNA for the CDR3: TGTGCCAGCAGCTTAGGGGCGGGGGTCTACAATGAGCAGTTCTTC.

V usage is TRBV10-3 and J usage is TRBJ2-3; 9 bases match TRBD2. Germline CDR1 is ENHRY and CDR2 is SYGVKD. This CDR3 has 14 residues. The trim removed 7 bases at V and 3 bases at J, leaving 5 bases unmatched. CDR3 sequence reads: CAITTSGATDTQYF. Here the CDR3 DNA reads TGTGCCATCACGACTAGCGGCGCGACAGATACGCAGTATTTT.

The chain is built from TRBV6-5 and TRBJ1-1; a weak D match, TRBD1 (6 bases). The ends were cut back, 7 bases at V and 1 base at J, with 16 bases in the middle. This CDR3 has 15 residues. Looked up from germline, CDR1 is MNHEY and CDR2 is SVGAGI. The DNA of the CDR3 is TGTGCCAGCATACTATACAGGGTTGGGAACACTGAAGCTTTCTTT. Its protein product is CASILYRVGNTEAFF.

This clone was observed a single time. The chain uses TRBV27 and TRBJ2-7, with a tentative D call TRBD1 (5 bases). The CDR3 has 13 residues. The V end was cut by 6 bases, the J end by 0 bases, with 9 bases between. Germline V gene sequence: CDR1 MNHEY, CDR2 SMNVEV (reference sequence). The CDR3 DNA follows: TGTGCCAGCAGCCCGACAGACTCCTACGAGCAGTACGTC. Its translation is CASSPTDSYEQYV.

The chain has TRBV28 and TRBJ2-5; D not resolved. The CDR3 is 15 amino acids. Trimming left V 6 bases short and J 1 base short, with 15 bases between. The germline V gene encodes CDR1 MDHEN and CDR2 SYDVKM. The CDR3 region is CASSTLRSLQETQYF. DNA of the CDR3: TGTGCCAGCAGCACACTACGTAGCCTCCAAGAGACCCAGTACTTC.

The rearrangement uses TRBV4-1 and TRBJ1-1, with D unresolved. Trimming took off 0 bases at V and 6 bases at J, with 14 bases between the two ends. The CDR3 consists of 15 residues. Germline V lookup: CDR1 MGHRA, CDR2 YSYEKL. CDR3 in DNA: TGCGCCAGCAGCCAAGATCCCCAACGGGGTCCTGAAGCTTTCTTT. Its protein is CASSQDPQRGPEAFF.